This T cell receptor (beta chain) was captured by sequencing in a study of cytomegalovirus exposure and HLA in healthy donors. Both 60 Vbeta primers and 13 Jbeta primers went into the PCR. Only in-frame clones appear in the TCRdb table, and some are missing; sequencing was by immunoSEQ multiplex PCR. The table has fewer than 120,000 clones, less than 85% seen once. Study-wide results and limits: Previous analysis showed most TCR beta V segments were productive about 87% or about 30% of the time.

V lost 2 bases and J lost 2, with 10 bases in between. Germline values: CDR1 SEHNR, CDR2 FQNEAQ (reference sequence). The CDR3 has 16 amino acids. A remark on this clone: Its cognate antigen is unknown.

The origin of this receptor is a young man in good health and CMV-seropositive. The specimen sequenced was PBMCs. The chain employs TRBV7-9 and TRBJ2-6, with D unresolved. The CDR3 DNA reads as TGTGCCAGCAGCTTAATCCAGATGGCTGGGGCCAACGTCCTGACTTTC. It codes for CASSLIQMAGANVLTF.